This T cell receptor beta chain was documented in a study of T-cell reconstitution after alpha-beta-depleted transplantation in children. General observations from the study: After transplant, at about two months, alpha-beta T cells were reportedly derived from several hundred expanded graft clones. TCRbeta diversity was high at day 60 in some patients (a result of surviving recipient T cells and thymic progenitors).

It was with unique molecular identifiers that the TCRbeta library was prepared. TCRdb reprocessed the PCR reads with MiXCR, giving one entry per CDR3 protein. The data show approximately 70,000 distinct CDR3 sequences, roughly 5% seen once. Germline V gives CDR1 SGHRS, CDR2 YFSETQ. Trimming took 4 bases from V and 8 from J; bases not matched to a gene: 11. The CDR3 has 14 amino acids. In this sample, this clonotype turned up many times. The antigen is unknown. The receptor was isolated from a boy under three years old who had a stem cell transplant for acute myeloid leukemia, so the T cells may come from the graft donor. Here the sequenced sample was PBMCs, mostly from graft donor cells, taken 180 days after TCRalphabeta/CD19-depleted stem cell transplant. This rearrangement joins TRBV5-1 to TRBJ1-2; 7 bases fit TRBD1. The CDR3 spells CASSPDRVDSGYTF. The CDR3 bases are TGCGCCAGCAGCCCCGACAGGGTGGATAGCGGCTACACCTTC. Full variable domain (outside the CDR3, taken from reference TRBV5-1 and TRBJ1-2): KAGVTQTPRYLIKTRGQQVTLSCSPISGHRSVSWYQQTPGQGLQFLFEYFSETQRNKGNFPGRFSGRQFSNSRSEMNVSTLELGDSALYLCASSPDRVDSGYTFGSGTRLTVV.